Listed below are T cell receptor beta chains from one sample, sequenced in a study of blood T cells in healthy people across ages. TCRdb re-called the 5' RACE reads through MiXCR, storing one row per CDR3 protein. The sample carries roughly 570,000 distinct CDR3 sequences, roughly a quarter recorded once. Material for sequencing was blood. Every receptor here comes from a woman between 70 and 85 years old in good health. CDR3s include the opening cysteine and the closing phenylalanine or tryptophan. A D gene is named only where the DNA matches it firmly. Clone sizes are given selectively: once, few, many, or a class where the clone is expanded.

D	V	size	J	length	DNA	CDR3
NA	TRBV5-5	NA	TRBJ2-2	17	TGTGCCAGCAGCCCGGATGGTAGCAGGGGATACACCGGGGAGCTGTTTTTT	CASSPDGSRGYTGELFF
NA	TRBV11-2	NA	TRBJ2-5	11	TGTGCCAGCAGCTTAGTTGAAGAGCAGTACTTC	CASSLVEEQYF
NA	TRBV9	NA	TRBJ2-5	14	TGTGCCAGCAGCGTAGAAGGGCAGAAAGAGACCCAGTACTTC	CASSVEGQKETQYF
NA	TRBV7-8	NA	TRBJ1-2	14	TGTGCCAGCAGCTTCAGGGATCGTCACTATGGCTACACCTTC	CASSFRDRHYGYTF
NA	TRBV21-1	once	TRBJ2-4	16	TGTGCCAGCAGTAGCCTTCACAGGGGTTCCAAAAACATTCAGTACTTC	CASSSLHRGSKNIQYF
NA	TRBV20-1	few	TRBJ1-3	14	TGCAGTGCTAGTGGGGGAGAATCTGGAAACACCATATATTTT	CSASGGESGNTIYF
TRBD1	TRBV4-3	many	TRBJ2-7	16	TGCGCCAGCAGCCGAAATACCGGGACAGTTTCCTACGAGCAGTACTTC	CASSRNTGTVSYEQYF
TRBD1	TRBV24-1	few	TRBJ2-5	16	TGTGCCACCACCCCTAGACAGGGGGCTGTGGAAGAGACCCAGTACTTC	CATTPRQGAVEETQYF
NA	TRBV3-1	few	TRBJ2-7	14	TGTGCCAGCAGCCACGGGGGAACCTCCTACGAGCAGTACTTC	CASSHGGTSYEQYF
TRBD1	TRBV4-2	NA	TRBJ1-2	16	TGTGCCAGCAGCCAAGAGGACAGGGCCCCTAGCTATGGCTACACCTTC	CASSQEDRAPSYGYTF
NA	TRBV5-4	NA	TRBJ1-4	16	TGTGCCAGCAGCCCCGATGCGGGGGCTACTAATGAAAAACTGTTTTTT	CASSPDAGATNEKLFF
TRBD2	TRBV4-2	NA	TRBJ2-5	17	TGTGCCAGCAGCCAGCCCGGGACTAGCGGGGGACAAGAGACCCAGTACTTC	CASSQPGTSGGQETQYF
NA	TRBV6-6	few	TRBJ1-5	15	TGTGCCAGCAGCCGGTCCCGGGACAGCAATCAGCCCCAGCATTTT	CASSRSRDSNQPQHF
TRBD2	TRBV10-3	few	TRBJ2-1	14	TGTGCCATCAACCGGGGGGGCTCTTACAATGAGCAGTTCTTC	CAINRGGSYNEQFF
NA	TRBV6-5	few	TRBJ1-1	13	TGTGCCAGCAGTTACTCCTCCGACACTGAAGCTTTCTTT	CASSYSSDTEAFF
NA	TRBV7-2	few	TRBJ1-1	14	TGTGCCAGCAGCTTCGGGCTCGGGAACACTGAAGCTTTCTTT	CASSFGLGNTEAFF
TRBD2	TRBV11-2	few	TRBJ2-1	15	TGTGCCAGCAGCGAAACTAGCGGGGGGGGGAATGAGCAGTTCTTC	CASSETSGGGNEQFF
NA	TRBV2	NA	TRBJ2-4	17	TGTGCCAGCAGTTTCGGACGGTTTGAAGAGGACAAAAACATTCAGTACTTC	CASSFGRFEEDKNIQYF
TRBD1	TRBV5-1	few	TRBJ1-4	15	TGCGCCAGCAGCCCGCAGGGGGCGGGAGGTGAAAAACTGTTTTTT	CASSPQGAGGEKLFF
NA	TRBV7-2	NA	TRBJ2-3	14	TGTGCCAGCAGCTTTACAGGACGCACAGATACGCAGTATTTT	CASSFTGRTDTQYF
TRBD2	TRBV20-1	once	TRBJ2-7	14	TGCAGTGCTGGAAGGGCTAGCGGATATTACGAGCAGTACTTC	CSAGRASGYYEQYF
NA	TRBV7-8	NA	TRBJ1-4	15	TGTGCCAGCAGCCGAGCCGGGACTCTAACGGAAAAACTGTTTTTT	CASSRAGTLTEKLFF
TRBD2	TRBV7-2	few	TRBJ2-5	20	TGTGCCAGCAGCTTAGCCGCGCCGGCGAGACTAGCGGGGGGCCAAGAGACCCAGTACTTC	CASSLAAPARLAGGQETQYF
TRBD1	TRBV5-4	NA	TRBJ2-3	16	TGTGCCAGCAGCTTGGGGGACAGGGGACGCACAGATACGCAGTATTTT	CASSLGDRGRTDTQYF
TRBD1	TRBV9	NA	TRBJ2-4	18	TGTGCCAGCAGCGTAGGTGAGGGTGAAGGGACAGCTAAAAACATTCAGTACTTC	CASSVGEGEGTAKNIQYF
NA	TRBV11-2	NA	TRBJ1-2	14	TGTGCCAGCAGCTTAGATCAAGGTCTGAATGGCTACACCTTC	CASSLDQGLNGYTF
TRBD1	TRBV7-9	NA	TRBJ1-2	16	TGTGCCAGCAGCTTAGTTCCCCCTGACAGGGGGGATGGCTACACCTTC	CASSLVPPDRGDGYTF
NA	TRBV20-1	few	TRBJ1-5	12	TGCAGTGCGCAGTATAGCAATCAGCCCCAGCATTTT	CSAQYSNQPQHF
NA	TRBV7-9	few	TRBJ1-2	12	TGTGCCAGCAGCTTAGACGGTATTGGCTACACCTTC	CASSLDGIGYTF
TRBD1	TRBV7-3	NA	TRBJ2-6	20	TGTGCCAGCAGCTTAATGGGACAGGGTAGCTTCGGCTCTGGGGCCAACGTCCTGACTTTC	CASSLMGQGSFGSGANVLTF
TRBD2	TRBV6-2/TRBV6-3	few	TRBJ2-7	14	TGTGCCAGCCTCGCGGGGGGGTTCTCCTACGAGCAGTACTTC	CASLAGGFSYEQYF
NA	TRBV7-9	few	TRBJ1-4	11	TGTGCCAGCACCCGAACCGAAAAACTGTTTTTT	CASTRTEKLFF
NA	TRBV20-1	NA	TRBJ2-1	12	TGCAGTGCTCGCGGGGGCCCCAATGAGCAGTCCTTC	CSARGGPNEQSF
TRBD1	TRBV3-1	once	TRBJ2-5	13	TGTGCCAGCAGCCAAGATAGGACCGGGACAGGGGACTTC	CASSQDRTGTGDF
NA	TRBV28	NA	TRBJ2-1	12	TGTGCCAGCAGTTTAAGAAGGATTGAGCAGTTCTTC	CASSLRRIEQFF
TRBD1	TRBV25-1	NA	TRBJ1-4	14	TGTGCCAGCAGTGCTGGGACAGGGAGTGAAAAACTGTTTTTT	CASSAGTGSEKLFF
NA	TRBV7-2	few	TRBJ1-2	14	TGTGCCAGCAGCTTAGACAGGGAGGCCTATGGCTACACCTTC	CASSLDREAYGYTF
NA	TRBV20-1	NA	TRBJ2-6	13	TGCAGTGCACCGGCGGTAGGGGCCAACGTCCTGACTTTC	CSAPAVGANVLTF
TRBD2	TRBV7-2	NA	TRBJ2-7	14	TGTGCCAGCAGAGGGGGTAGCGGGGCCTTCGAGCAGTACTTC	CASRGGSGAFEQYF
NA	TRBV5-1	NA	TRBJ2-2	17	TGCGCCAGCAGCAGGGAGAGAGCTTTCGCGGGGACCGGGGAGCTGTTTTTT	CASSRERAFAGTGELFF
NA	TRBV6-1	NA	TRBJ2-7	12	TGTGCCAGCAGTGGAACCAGCATTCAGCAGTACTTC	CASSGTSIQQYF
NA	TRBV4-3	NA	TRBJ2-3	13	TGCGCCAGCAGCCGGACTCTCACAGATACGCAGTATTTT	CASSRTLTDTQYF
TRBD2	TRBV7-2	NA	TRBJ2-3	17	TGTGCCAGCAGCTTAGGTGGGCGGGGGGAATACACAGATACGCAGTATTTT	CASSLGGRGEYTDTQYF
NA	TRBV28	NA	TRBJ1-6	12	TGTGCCAGCAATCGTTATAATTCACCCCTCCACTTT	CASNRYNSPLHF
NA	TRBV6-6	NA	TRBJ1-1	14	TGTGCCAGCAGTTACCCAAACCGAGACACTGAAGCTTTCTTT	CASSYPNRDTEAFF
NA	TRBV4-2	few	TRBJ2-5	15	TGTGCCAGCAGCTTGCGGATTGGGTACCAAGAGACCCAGTACTTC	CASSLRIGYQETQYF
TRBD2	TRBV12-3/TRBV12-4	NA	TRBJ2-5	16	TGTGCCAGCAGGCGGACTAGCGGGGGCGAAAAAGAGACCCAGTACTTC	CASRRTSGGEKETQYF
NA	TRBV2	NA	TRBJ1-2	12	TGTGCCAGCATTCGGGGTAGTCGTGGCTACACCTTC	CASIRGSRGYTF
TRBD1	TRBV9	NA	TRBJ2-5	16	TGTGCCGGCAGCGTAGGGACAGGGTGGAAGGTTGAGACCCAGTACTTC	CAGSVGTGWKVETQYF
NA	TRBV7-8	NA	TRBJ2-7	16	TGTGCCAGCAGCTTAGCTCGCGTAAAGGGGACCTACGAGCAGTACTTC	CASSLARVKGTYEQYF
NA	TRBV6-5	NA	TRBJ1-1	15	TGTGCCAGCAGTTACTCGATCGTAATTAACACTGAAGCTTTCTTT	CASSYSIVINTEAFF